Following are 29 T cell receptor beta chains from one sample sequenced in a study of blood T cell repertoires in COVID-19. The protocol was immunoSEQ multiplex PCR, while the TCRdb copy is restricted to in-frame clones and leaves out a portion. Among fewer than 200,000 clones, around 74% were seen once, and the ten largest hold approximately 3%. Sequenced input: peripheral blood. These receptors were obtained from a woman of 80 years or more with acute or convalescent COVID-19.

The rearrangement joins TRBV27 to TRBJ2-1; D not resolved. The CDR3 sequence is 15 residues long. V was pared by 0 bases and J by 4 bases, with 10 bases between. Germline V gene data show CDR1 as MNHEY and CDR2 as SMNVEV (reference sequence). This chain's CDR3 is CASSLSVQTYNEQFF. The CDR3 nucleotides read TGTGCCAGCAGTTTATCGGTGCAGACTTACAATGAGCAGTTCTTC.

The CDR3 loop is CASRGDSSNQPQHF. The CDR3 nucleotides are TGTGCCAGCAGGGGGGACAGTAGCAATCAGCCCCAGCATTTT. The chain has TRBV28 and TRBJ1-5; 7 positions match TRBD1. J gave up 0 bases and V 6 bases, and 2 bases lay outside the gene matches. CDR3 size: 14 residues. The V gene's germline CDR1 is MDHEN and CDR2 SYDVKM. The full variable domain, completed using reference TRBV28 and TRBJ1-5, is DVKVTQSSRYLVKRTGEKVFLECVQDMDHENMFWYRQDPGLGLRLIYFSYDVKMKEKGDIPEGYSVSREKKERFSLILESASTNQTSMYLCASRGDSSNQPQHFGDGTRLSIL.

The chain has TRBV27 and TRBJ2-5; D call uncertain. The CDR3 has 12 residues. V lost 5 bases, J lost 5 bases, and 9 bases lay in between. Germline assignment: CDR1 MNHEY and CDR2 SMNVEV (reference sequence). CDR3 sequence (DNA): TGTGCCAGCAGTCCCCACGGTGAGACCCAGTACTTC. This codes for CASSPHGETQYF.

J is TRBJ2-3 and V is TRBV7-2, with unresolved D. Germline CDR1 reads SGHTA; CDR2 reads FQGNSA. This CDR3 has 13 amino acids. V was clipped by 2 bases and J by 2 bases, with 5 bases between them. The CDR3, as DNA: TGTGCCAGCAGCTTAACAGACACAGATACGCAGTATTTT. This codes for CASSLTDTDTQYF.

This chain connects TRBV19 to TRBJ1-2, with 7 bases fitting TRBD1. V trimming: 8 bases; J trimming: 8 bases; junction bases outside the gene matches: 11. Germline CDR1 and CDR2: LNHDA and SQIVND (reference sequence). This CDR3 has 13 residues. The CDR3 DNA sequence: TGTGCCAGTTTTGGGACAGCAGTTCGAGGCTACACCTTC. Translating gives CASFGTAVRGYTF.

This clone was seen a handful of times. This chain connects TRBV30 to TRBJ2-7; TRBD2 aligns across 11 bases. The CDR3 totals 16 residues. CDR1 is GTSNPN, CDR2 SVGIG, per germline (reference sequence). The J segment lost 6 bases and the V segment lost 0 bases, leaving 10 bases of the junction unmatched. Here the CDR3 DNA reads TGTGCCTGGAGTGTCAAAACTAGCGGGAGAAGAGGCGAGCAGTACTTC. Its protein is CAWSVKTSGRRGEQYF.

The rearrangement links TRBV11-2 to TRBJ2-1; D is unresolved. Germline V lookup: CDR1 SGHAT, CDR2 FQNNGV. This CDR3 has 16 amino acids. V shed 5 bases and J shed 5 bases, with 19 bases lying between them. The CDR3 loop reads CASSPPLTGAHNEQFF. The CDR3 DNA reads TGTGCCAGCAGCCCTCCACTGACCGGAGCCCACAATGAGCAGTTCTTC.

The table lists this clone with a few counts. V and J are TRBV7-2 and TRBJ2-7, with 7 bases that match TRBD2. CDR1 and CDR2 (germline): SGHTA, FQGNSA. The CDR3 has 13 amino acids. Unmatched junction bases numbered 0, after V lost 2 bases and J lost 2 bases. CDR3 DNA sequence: TGTGCCAGCAGCTTAACTAGCGCCTACGAGCAGTACTTC. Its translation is CASSLTSAYEQYF.

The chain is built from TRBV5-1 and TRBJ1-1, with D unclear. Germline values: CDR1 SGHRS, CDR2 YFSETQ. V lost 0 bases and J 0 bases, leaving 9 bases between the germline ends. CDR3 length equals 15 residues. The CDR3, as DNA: TGCGCCAGCAGCTTGGATTCAGGCTTGAACACTGAAGCTTTCTTT. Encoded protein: CASSLDSGLNTEAFF.

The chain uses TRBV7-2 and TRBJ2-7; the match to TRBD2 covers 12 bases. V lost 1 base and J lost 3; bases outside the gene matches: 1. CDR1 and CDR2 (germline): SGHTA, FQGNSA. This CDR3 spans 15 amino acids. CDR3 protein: CASSLGLAGVYEQYF. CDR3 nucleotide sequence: TGTGCCAGCAGCTTAGGACTAGCGGGAGTCTACGAGCAGTACTTC.

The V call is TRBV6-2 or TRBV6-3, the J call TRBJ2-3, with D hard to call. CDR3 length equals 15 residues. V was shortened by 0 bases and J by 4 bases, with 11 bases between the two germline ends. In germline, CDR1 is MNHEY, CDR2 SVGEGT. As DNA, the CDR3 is TGTGCCAGCAGTTACTCATCGTCCCGTGCAGATACGCAGTATTTT. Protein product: CASSYSSSRADTQYF.

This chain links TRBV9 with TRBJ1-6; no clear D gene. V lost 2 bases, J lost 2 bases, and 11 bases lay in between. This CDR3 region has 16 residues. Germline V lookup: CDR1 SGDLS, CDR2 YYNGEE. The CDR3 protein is CASSVGSSTYNSPLHF. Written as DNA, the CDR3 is TGTGCCAGCAGCGTCGGGAGTAGCACCTATAATTCACCCCTCCACTTT.

The CDR3 bases are TGTGCCAGCAGCTTTAACAACGCGGGAGGGAGGGCAGATACGCAGTATTTT. Translated, it gives CASSFNNAGGRADTQYF. This sequence joins TRBV7-9 and TRBJ2-3; 9 bases align to TRBD2. The J segment lost 4 bases and the V segment lost 3 bases, leaving 11 bases of the junction unmatched. CDR3 size: 17 residues. CDR1 and CDR2 (germline): SEHNR, FQNEAQ (reference sequence).

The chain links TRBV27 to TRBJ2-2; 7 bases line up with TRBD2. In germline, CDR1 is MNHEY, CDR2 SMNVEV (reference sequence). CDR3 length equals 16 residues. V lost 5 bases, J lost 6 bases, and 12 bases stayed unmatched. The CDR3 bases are TGTGCCAGCAGTCCATCGAGGGGAGGGCCGCCCGGGGAGCTGTTTTTT. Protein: CASSPSRGGPPGELFF.

The CDR3 loop reads CASCPGDTDTQYF. CDR3 bases: TGTGCCAGCTGTCCAGGGGACACAGATACGCAGTATTTT. The gene calls are TRBV28 and TRBJ2-3, with a weak D call TRBD1 (6 bases). The V gene's germline CDR1 is MDHEN and CDR2 SYDVKM. V was pared by 8 bases and J by 2 bases, with 11 bases between. The CDR3 extends over 13 amino acids.

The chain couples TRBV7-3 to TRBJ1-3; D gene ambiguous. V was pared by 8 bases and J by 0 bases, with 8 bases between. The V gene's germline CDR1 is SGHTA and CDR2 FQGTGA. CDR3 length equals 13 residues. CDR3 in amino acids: CASGRGSGNTIYF. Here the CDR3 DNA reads TGTGCCAGCGGCCGGGGCTCTGGAAACACCATATATTTT.

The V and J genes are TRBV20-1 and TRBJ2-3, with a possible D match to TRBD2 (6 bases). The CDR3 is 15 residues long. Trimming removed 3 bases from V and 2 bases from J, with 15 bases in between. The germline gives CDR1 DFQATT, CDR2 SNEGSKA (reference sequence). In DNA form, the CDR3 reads TGCAGTGCTAGTGTCCATCGGGGGAACACAGATACGCAGTATTTT. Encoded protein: CSASVHRGNTDTQYF.

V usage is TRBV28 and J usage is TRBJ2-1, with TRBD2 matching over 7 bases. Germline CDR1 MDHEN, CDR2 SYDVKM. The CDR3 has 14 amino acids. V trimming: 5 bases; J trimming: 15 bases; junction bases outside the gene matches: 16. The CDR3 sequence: CASSPPSRGLELFF. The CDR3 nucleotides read TGTGCCAGCAGTCCGCCCTCCCGAGGACTAGAATTGTTCTTC.

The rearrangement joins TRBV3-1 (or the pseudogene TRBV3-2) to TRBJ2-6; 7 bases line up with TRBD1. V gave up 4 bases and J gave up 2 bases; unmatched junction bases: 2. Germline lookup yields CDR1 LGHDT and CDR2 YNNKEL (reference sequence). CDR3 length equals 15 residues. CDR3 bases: TGTGCCAGCAGCCTACAGGGGACTGGGGCCAACGTCCTGACTTTC. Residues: CASSLQGTGANVLTF.

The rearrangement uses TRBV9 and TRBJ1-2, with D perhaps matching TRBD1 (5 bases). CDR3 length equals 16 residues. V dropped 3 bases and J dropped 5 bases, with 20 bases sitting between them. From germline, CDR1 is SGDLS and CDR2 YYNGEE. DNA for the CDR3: TGTGCCAGCAGCGGAACGGGCCTTCAGGGAGGGTATGGCTACACCTTC. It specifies CASSGTGLQGGYGYTF.

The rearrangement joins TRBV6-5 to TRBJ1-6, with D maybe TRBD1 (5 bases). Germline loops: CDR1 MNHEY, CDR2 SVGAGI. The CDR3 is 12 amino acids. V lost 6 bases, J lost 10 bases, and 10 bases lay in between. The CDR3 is CASSKGVSPLHF. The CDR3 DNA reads TGTGCCAGCAGCAAAGGGGTCTCACCCCTCCACTTT.

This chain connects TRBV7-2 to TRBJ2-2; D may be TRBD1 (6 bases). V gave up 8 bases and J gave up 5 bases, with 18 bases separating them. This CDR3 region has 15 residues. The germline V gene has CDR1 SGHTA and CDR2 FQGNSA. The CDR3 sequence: CASRIGGEYTGELFF. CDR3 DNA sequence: TGTGCCAGCCGCATAGGGGGAGAGTATACCGGGGAGCTGTTTTTT.

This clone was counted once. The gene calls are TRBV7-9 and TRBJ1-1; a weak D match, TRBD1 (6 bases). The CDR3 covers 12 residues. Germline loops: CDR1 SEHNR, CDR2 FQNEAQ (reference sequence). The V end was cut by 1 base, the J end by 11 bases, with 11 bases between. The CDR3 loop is CASSLVTGSAFF. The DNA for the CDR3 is TGTGCCAGCAGCTTAGTGACAGGTTCGGCTTTCTTT. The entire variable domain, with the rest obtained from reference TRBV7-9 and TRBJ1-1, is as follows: DTGVSQNPRHKITKRGQNVTFRCDPISEHNRLYWYRQTLGQGPEFLTYFQNEAQLEKSRLLSDRFSAERPKGSFSTLEIQRTEQGDSAMYLCASSLVTGSAFFGQGTRLTVV.

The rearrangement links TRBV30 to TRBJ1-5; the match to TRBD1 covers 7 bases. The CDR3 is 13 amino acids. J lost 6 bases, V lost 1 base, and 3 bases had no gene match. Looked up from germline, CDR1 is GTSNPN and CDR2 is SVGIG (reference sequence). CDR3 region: CAWSGQGVQPQHF. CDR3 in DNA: TGTGCCTGGAGTGGACAGGGTGTTCAGCCCCAGCATTTT. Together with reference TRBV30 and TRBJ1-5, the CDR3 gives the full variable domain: SQTIHQWPATLVQPVGSPLSLECTVEGTSNPNLYWYRQAAGRGLQLLFYSVGIGQISSEVPQNLSASRPQDRQFILSSKKLLLSDSGFYLCAWSGQGVQPQHFGDGTRLSIL.

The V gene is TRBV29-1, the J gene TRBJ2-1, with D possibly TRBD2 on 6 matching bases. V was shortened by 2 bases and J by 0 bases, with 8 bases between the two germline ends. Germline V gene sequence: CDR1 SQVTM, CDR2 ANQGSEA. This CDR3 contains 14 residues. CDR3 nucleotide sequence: TGCAGCGTTGAACCGGGGGTCTCCTACAATGAGCAGTTCTTC. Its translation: CSVEPGVSYNEQFF.

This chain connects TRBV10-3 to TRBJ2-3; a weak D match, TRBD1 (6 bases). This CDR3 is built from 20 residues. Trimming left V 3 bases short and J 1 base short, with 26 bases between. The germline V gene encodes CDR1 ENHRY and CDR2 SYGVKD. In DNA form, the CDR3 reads TGTGCCATCAGTGACCCTGAAGGGTTGACAGGCACGACTGGCACAGATACGCAGTATTTT. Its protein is CAISDPEGLTGTTGTDTQYF.

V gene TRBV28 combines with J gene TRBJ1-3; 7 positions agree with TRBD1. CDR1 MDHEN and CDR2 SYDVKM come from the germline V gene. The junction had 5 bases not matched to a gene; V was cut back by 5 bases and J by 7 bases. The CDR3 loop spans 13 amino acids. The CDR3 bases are TGTGCCAGCAGTAACCGGGACAGCAACACCATATATTTT. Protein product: CASSNRDSNTIYF. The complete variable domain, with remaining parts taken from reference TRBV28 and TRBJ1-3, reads DVKVTQSSRYLVKRTGEKVFLECVQDMDHENMFWYRQDPGLGLRLIYFSYDVKMKEKGDIPEGYSVSREKKERFSLILESASTNQTSMYLCASSNRDSNTIYFGEGSWLTVV.

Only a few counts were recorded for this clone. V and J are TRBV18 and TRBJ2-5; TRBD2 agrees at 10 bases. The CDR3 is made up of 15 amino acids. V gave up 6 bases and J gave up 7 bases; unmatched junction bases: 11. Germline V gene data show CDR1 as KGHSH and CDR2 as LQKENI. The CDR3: CASSGTSERAGTQYF. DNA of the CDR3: TGTGCCAGCTCCGGGACTAGCGAACGAGCGGGGACCCAGTACTTC.

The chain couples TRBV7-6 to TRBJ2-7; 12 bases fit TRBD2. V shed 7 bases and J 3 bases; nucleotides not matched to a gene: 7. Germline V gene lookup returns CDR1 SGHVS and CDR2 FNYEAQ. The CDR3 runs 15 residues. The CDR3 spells CASTRTSGDNYEQYF. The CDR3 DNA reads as TGTGCCAGCACCCGGACTAGCGGGGATAACTACGAGCAGTACTTC.